Listed here are 32 T cell receptor beta chains from one sample, sequenced in a study of blood T cell repertoires in COVID-19. Produced via immunoSEQ multiplex PCR; TCRdb's table is partial and in-frame only. The profile shows roughly 100,000 clones, roughly 92% of them singletons. The sample consisted of peripheral blood. The receptors originated from a woman aged 50 to 60 with COVID-19, enrolled during active disease.

The rearrangement joins TRBV6-6 to TRBJ1-2, with D maybe TRBD1 (6 bases). This CDR3 spans 14 amino acids. The germline CDR1 and CDR2 sequences are MNHNY and SVGAGI (reference sequence). V lost 6 bases and J lost 0, with 11 bases in between. The CDR3, as DNA: TGTGCCAGCAGACCCGGGACACCTAACTATGGCTACACCTTC. Translating it yields CASRPGTPNYGYTF.

This chain joins TRBV15 and TRBJ1-6, with 9 bases fitting TRBD1. The CDR3 runs 15 residues. Trimming took 4 bases from V and 5 from J; bases not matched to a gene: 3. CDR1 LNHNV and CDR2 YYDKDF come from the germline V gene (reference sequence). Here the CDR3 DNA reads TGTGCCACCAGCACCGGGACAGGGAATAATTCACCCCTCCACTTT. It translates to CATSTGTGNNSPLHF.

The V gene is TRBV12-3 or TRBV12-4, the J gene TRBJ1-1; 7 nucleotides line up with TRBD1. With V trimmed by 5 bases and J by 6 bases, 6 bases remained unmatched. The CDR3 runs to 13 residues. CDR3 protein: CASSPLGQPEAFF. CDR3 bases: TGTGCCAGCAGTCCCCTGGGACAGCCTGAAGCTTTCTTT.

CDR3 bases: TGTGCCAGCAGCTTACGGGACTCCTCCTCTGGAAACACCATATATTTT. Translated: CASSLRDSSSGNTIYF. The J gene is TRBJ1-3, the V gene TRBV13; TRBD1 is a possible D gene (5 bases). The CDR3 runs to 16 residues. CDR1 and CDR2 (germline): PRHDT, FYEKMQ (reference sequence). Trimming removed 2 bases at V and 0 bases at J, with 11 bases between.

In its sample, this clone was seen once. The V and J genes are TRBV12-5 and TRBJ1-3; 7 bases are a match to TRBD1. The germline gives CDR1 LGHNT, CDR2 FRNRAP. V shed 0 bases, J shed 7 bases, and the junction held 6 bases outside the gene matches. This CDR3 spans 15 amino acids. CDR3 bases: TGTGCTAGTGGTTTGGTGACAGGGCCCGAGAACACCATATATTTT. Its translation is CASGLVTGPENTIYF.

V is TRBV4-1 and J is TRBJ1-2; D not resolved. The ends were cut back, 0 bases at V and 7 bases at J, with 12 bases in the middle. This CDR3 has 14 residues. Germline V gene sequence: CDR1 MGHRA, CDR2 YSYEKL. Here the CDR3 reads CASSQESRIFGYTF. The CDR3 DNA reads TGCGCCAGCAGCCAAGAGAGCAGGATCTTTGGCTACACCTTC.

The chain carries TRBV11-3 and TRBJ2-3; 9 bases are shared with TRBD1. J lost 4 bases, V lost 5 bases, and 7 bases had no gene match. The CDR3 spans 15 residues. The germline gives CDR1 SGHNT, CDR2 YENEEA. The CDR3 reads CASSTGDRASDTQYF. In nucleotides, the CDR3 is TGTGCCAGCAGCACCGGGGACAGGGCATCAGATACGCAGTATTTT. Full variable domain (remainder filled in from reference TRBV11-3 and TRBJ2-3): EAGVVQSPRYKIIEKKQPVAFWCNPISGHNTLYWYLQNLGQGPELLIRYENEEAVDDSQLPKDRFSAERLKGVDSTLKIQPAELGDSAVYLCASSTGDRASDTQYFGPGTRLTVL.

CDR3 DNA sequence: TGTGCTAGTGGTTTGGAGGTGGGGAGCTCTGGAAACACCATATATTTT. Translated, it gives CASGLEVGSSGNTIYF. The genes are TRBV12-5 and TRBJ1-3; no definite D call. This CDR3 is built from 16 residues. The V gene lost 1 base and the J gene lost 0 bases, with 10 bases spanning the gap. Germline V gives CDR1 LGHNT, CDR2 FRNRAP.

The V call is TRBV6-5, the J call TRBJ1-2, with D unresolved. This CDR3 is 13 amino acids long. In germline, CDR1 is MNHEY, CDR2 SVGAGI. The V end lost 7 bases, the J end lost 4 bases, and 13 bases lay between the germline ends. CDR3 DNA: TGTGCCAGCAATGTCGGGAGCTCCTATGGCTACACCTTC. Protein: CASNVGSSYGYTF.

CDR3 amino acids: CAWGTDRNEKLFF. The CDR3, as DNA: TGTGCCTGGGGGACAGACCGTAATGAAAAACTGTTTTTT. The chain employs TRBV30 and TRBJ1-4, with 7 nucleotides matching TRBD1. Trimming took 5 bases from V and 4 from J; bases not matched to a gene: 4. This CDR3 region has 13 residues. In germline, CDR1 is GTSNPN, CDR2 SVGIG (reference sequence).

The rearrangement links TRBV29-1 to TRBJ2-7; 7 nucleotides align to TRBD2. From germline, CDR1 is SQVTM and CDR2 ANQGSEA. Losses at the gene ends were 3 bases for V and 1 base for J; bases not matched to a gene: 15. This CDR3 comprises 17 residues. CDR3 DNA sequence: TGCAGCGTTGAGGATACGTCAGTGGGAGGGTCTTCCTACGAGCAGTACGTC. Its protein is CSVEDTSVGGSSYEQYV.

The CDR3 loop reads CASISLPEDYGYTF. The CDR3 coding sequence is TGTGCCAGCATCTCACTCCCTGAAGACTATGGCTACACCTTC. The chain is built from TRBV5-5 and TRBJ1-2; no reliable D call. Between the trimmed V and J ends, which lost 6 bases and 3 bases, there was a span of 15 bases. This CDR3 has 14 amino acids. Germline lookup yields CDR1 SGHKS and CDR2 YYEKEE (reference sequence).

This clone was detected only once. This chain joins TRBV7-2 and TRBJ2-3, with D perhaps TRBD2 (5 bases). The length of the CDR3 is 13 residues. CDR1 is SGHTA and CDR2 is FQGNSA in the germline V gene. Between the trimmed V and J ends, which lost 4 bases and 6 bases, there was a span of 11 bases. CDR3 sequence: CASSSTPGDTQYF. The CDR3 nucleotides are TGTGCCAGCAGCTCTACCCCGGGGGATACGCAGTATTTT.

This clone was counted a few times. CDR3 in amino acids: CASSDRGDNYGYTF. CDR3 coding DNA: TGTGCCAGCAGTGACAGGGGTGATAACTATGGCTACACCTTC. V usage is TRBV6-2 or TRBV6-3 and J usage is TRBJ1-2; 8 nucleotides line up with TRBD1. The CDR3 has 14 residues. V lost 5 bases and J lost 1; bases outside the gene matches: 3. Looked up from germline, CDR1 is MNHEY and CDR2 is SVGEGT.

This clone was recorded only once. V is TRBV2 and J is TRBJ1-2, with D hard to call. The CDR3 runs 10 residues. With 7 bases removed from V and 8 bases from J, the gap between germline ends came to 8 bases. Germline loops: CDR1 SNHLY, CDR2 FYNNEI. The CDR3 region has the DNA TGTGCCAGCAAGTTGGGCGGCTACACCTTC. Translated, it gives CASKLGGYTF.

V gene TRBV27 combines with J gene TRBJ1-2; D is perhaps TRBD1 (5 bases). CDR1 is MNHEY and CDR2 is SMNVEV in the germline V gene (reference sequence). CDR3 size: 16 residues. V was cut by 2 bases and J by 4 bases, with 17 bases left in between. CDR3 bases: TGTGCCAGCAGTTTAGGGCGGGACGGAGAGTTCTATGGCTACACCTTC. It yields the protein CASSLGRDGEFYGYTF.

The genes are TRBV9 and TRBJ1-1; D is perhaps TRBD1 (5 bases). This CDR3 spans 13 amino acids. Germline CDR1 is SGDLS and CDR2 is YYNGEE. With 0 bases removed from V and 4 bases from J, the gap between germline ends came to 7 bases. The CDR3 loop is CASSVVRGTEAFF. The CDR3, as DNA: TGTGCCAGCAGCGTAGTTAGGGGCACTGAAGCTTTCTTT.

The rearrangement uses TRBV2 and TRBJ1-1; D is unresolved. This CDR3 region has 11 residues. The V gene's germline CDR1 is SNHLY and CDR2 FYNNEI. V was cut by 5 bases and J by 3 bases, with 4 bases left in between. CDR3 residues: CASSQYTEAFF. In DNA form, the CDR3 reads TGTGCCAGCAGTCAGTACACTGAAGCTTTCTTT.

J is TRBJ2-3 and V is TRBV7-3; 9 bases match TRBD2. Germline V gene sequence: CDR1 SGHTA, CDR2 FQGTGA. This CDR3 spans 13 amino acids. Germline trimming cut 6 bases from V and 4 bases from J; bases unmatched to any gene: 2. The CDR3 sequence: CASSSGGSDTQYF. As DNA, the CDR3 is TGTGCCAGCAGTAGCGGGGGATCAGATACGCAGTATTTT.

V gene TRBV5-6 combines with J gene TRBJ2-2; 14 nucleotides agree with TRBD2. The junction had 10 bases not matched to a gene; V was cut back by 7 bases and J by 2 bases. Looked up from germline, CDR1 is SGHDT and CDR2 is YYEEEE. The length of the CDR3 is 18 residues. CDR3 region: CASDFSGLAGANTGELFF. The CDR3 nucleotides read TGTGCCAGCGACTTTTCGGGACTAGCGGGGGCAAACACCGGGGAGCTGTTTTTT.

The chain joins TRBV5-1 to TRBJ2-5; TRBD1 aligns across 8 bases. V lost 3 bases to trimming and J lost 3 bases; unmatched junction nucleotides: 1. The CDR3 extends over 13 amino acids. Looked up from germline, CDR1 is SGHRS and CDR2 is YFSETQ. CDR3 region: CASSWTGKETQYF. In DNA form, the CDR3 reads TGCGCCAGCAGCTGGACAGGGAAAGAGACCCAGTACTTC.

This clone is a singleton in its sample. The rearrangement uses TRBV11-1 and TRBJ2-7, with 10 bases aligning to TRBD1. The CDR3 length is 13 residues. From germline, CDR1 is SGHAT and CDR2 FQDESV (reference sequence). V dropped 5 bases and J dropped 7; count of bases not matched to a gene: 5. DNA for the CDR3: TGTGCCAGCAGCACCCGGACAGGGGGGGAGCAGTACGTC. Protein sequence: CASSTRTGGEQYV.

The chain employs TRBV2 and TRBJ2-3; 11 nucleotides line up with TRBD2. The V and J ends lost 6 bases and 2 bases, in that order; junction bases with no gene match: 10. From germline, CDR1 is SNHLY and CDR2 FYNNEI. The CDR3 consists of 17 residues. Here the CDR3 DNA reads TGTGCCAGCAGGGAGTCTTCTAGCGGGGGGCCCACAGATACGCAGTATTTT. Protein product: CASRESSSGGPTDTQYF.

The chain recombines TRBV29-1 with TRBJ2-1, with D tentatively TRBD1 (5 bases). Germline V lookup: CDR1 SQVTM, CDR2 ANQGSEA. V was clipped by 5 bases and J by 6 bases, with 20 bases between them. The CDR3 totals 15 residues. CDR3 amino acids: CSVPQAQGLSNEQFF. CDR3 nucleotides: TGCAGCGTTCCACAAGCGCAGGGTCTAAGCAATGAGCAGTTCTTC.

The chain combines TRBV24-1 with TRBJ2-7, with D possibly matching TRBD2 (6 bases). Trimming shortened V by 3 bases and J by 5 bases, and 10 bases separated the two germline ends. The V gene's germline CDR1 is KGHDR and CDR2 SFDVKD. This CDR3 comprises 13 residues. CDR3 in DNA: TGTGCCACCAGTGATCCGGGACTTGACGAGCAGTACGTC. Translation gives CATSDPGLDEQYV.

J is TRBJ1-2 and V is TRBV6-6, with 11 bases fitting TRBD1. Germline lookup yields CDR1 MNHNY and CDR2 SVGAGI (reference sequence). This CDR3 region has 15 residues. The V segment lost 2 bases and the J segment 8 bases; nucleotides outside the gene matches: 7. The CDR3 nucleotides read TGTGCCAGCAGTTACCCATGGACAGGGGGCAGGGGCTACACCTTC. It translates to CASSYPWTGGRGYTF.

This chain links TRBV11-3 with TRBJ2-3; 7 nucleotides line up with TRBD1. Germline values: CDR1 SGHNT, CDR2 YENEEA. The junction had 9 bases not matched to a gene; V was cut back by 5 bases and J by 7 bases. This CDR3 comprises 14 residues. The CDR3 reads CASSAIDRVYTQYF. CDR3 sequence (DNA): TGTGCCAGCAGCGCCATAGACAGGGTTTATACGCAGTATTTT.

The V call is TRBV3-1 (or the pseudogene TRBV3-2), the J call TRBJ2-3, with 7 bases lining up with TRBD2. This CDR3 has 16 residues. Germline-derived CDR1 and CDR2 are LGHDT and YNNKEL (reference sequence). V lost 2 bases, J lost 7 bases, and 12 bases stayed unmatched. CDR3 amino acids: CASSQSWRGNANTQYF. The CDR3, as DNA: TGTGCCAGCAGCCAATCTTGGCGGGGGAATGCAAATACGCAGTATTTT.

This clone has a single count. This chain joins TRBV19 and TRBJ1-5, with TRBD1 matching over 12 bases. Per the germline V gene, CDR1 is LNHDA and CDR2 is SQIVND (reference sequence). The CDR3 contains 18 residues. J lost 7 bases, V lost 6 bases, and 16 bases had no gene match. CDR3 in DNA: TGTGCCAGTAGCCTTAATCGCCGGGACAGGGGGCGGGCACAGCCCCAGCATTTT. Amino acids: CASSLNRRDRGRAQPQHF.

This chain connects TRBV7-7 to TRBJ1-1, with D hard to call. The CDR3 is made up of 14 amino acids. The V and J ends lost 2 bases and 3 bases respectively, with 10 bases between them. Germline values: CDR1 SSHAT, CDR2 FNYEAQ (reference sequence). CDR3 DNA sequence: TGTGCCAGCAGCTTATGGTCGGGAGACACTGAAGCTTTCTTT. Translation: CASSLWSGDTEAFF.

This sequence joins TRBV6-2 or TRBV6-3 and TRBJ1-1; TRBD1 agrees at 7 bases. Germline V gives CDR1 MNHEY, CDR2 SVGEGT. J lost 6 bases, V lost 5 bases, and 12 bases had no gene match. The CDR3 is 15 amino acids. The CDR3 coding sequence is TGTGCCAGCAGTCTAGGGGGCCGGATCAGCCCTGAAGCTTTCTTT. Translated: CASSLGGRISPEAFF.

This sequence joins TRBV5-6 and TRBJ2-3, with 10 bases fitting TRBD2. V lost 4 bases to trimming and J lost 6 bases; unmatched junction nucleotides: 8. CDR1 SGHDT and CDR2 YYEEEE come from the germline V gene. The CDR3 runs 15 residues. CDR3 nucleotide sequence: TGTGCCAGCAGCCTCCGGACTAGCGGTGCGGATACGCAGTATTTT. Its protein is CASSLRTSGADTQYF.